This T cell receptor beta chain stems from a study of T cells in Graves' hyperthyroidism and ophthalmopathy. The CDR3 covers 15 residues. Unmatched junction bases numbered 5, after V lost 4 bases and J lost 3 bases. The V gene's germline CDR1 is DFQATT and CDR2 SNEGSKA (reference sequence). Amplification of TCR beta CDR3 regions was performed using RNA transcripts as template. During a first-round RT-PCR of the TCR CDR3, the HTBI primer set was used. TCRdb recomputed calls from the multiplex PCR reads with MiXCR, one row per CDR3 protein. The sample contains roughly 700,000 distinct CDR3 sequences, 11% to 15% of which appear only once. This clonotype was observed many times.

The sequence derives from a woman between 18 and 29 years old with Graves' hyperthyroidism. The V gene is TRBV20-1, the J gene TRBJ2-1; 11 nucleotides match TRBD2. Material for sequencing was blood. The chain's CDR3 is CSAKLLAGVYNEQFF. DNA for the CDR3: TGCAGTGCTAAGCTACTAGCGGGAGTCTACAATGAGCAGTTCTTC.